What follows is one T cell receptor beta chain and its context. Its antigen is unknown. At deep level, the assay was performed. Method: immunoSEQ multiplex PCR; TCRdb's copy keeps in-frame clones and lacks some. The sample contains roughly 2,300,000 clones, around 90% of which appear only once. The data belong to a study of shared clonotypes between healthy human individuals. Whole-study results and caveats: Generally, naive subsets came out with larger estimated richness than memory subsets.

The V end was cut by 5 bases, the J end by 5 bases, with 9 bases between. Germline lookup yields CDR1 LNHNV and CDR2 YYDKDF (reference sequence). The CDR3 is made up of 12 amino acids. This clonotype was obtained from a young man in good health. Some clones in this sample may be carry-over from other donors' samples. The gene calls are TRBV15 and TRBJ2-5; weak D call: TRBD1 (6 bases). Sequencing was done on a sample of naive CD4+ T cells from PBMCs. Noted subset: CD45RA+ positively selected. This chain's CDR3 is CATSGQGETQYF. In nucleotides, the CDR3 is TGTGCCACCAGCGGTCAGGGGGAGACCCAGTACTTC. Based on the CDR3 plus reference TRBV15 and TRBJ2-5, the full variable domain is DAMVIQNPRYQVTQFGKPVTLSCSQTLNHNVMYWYQQKSSQAPKLLFHYYDKDFNNEADTPDNFQSRRPNTSFCFLDIRSPGLGDTAMYLCATSGQGETQYFGPGTRLLVL.